Listed below are T cell receptor beta chains from one sample, sequenced in a study of technical replicates of blood from several donors. Some clones are missing from TCRdb's copy, which holds only in-frame ones; the method was immunoSEQ multiplex PCR. This repertoire shows under 75,000 clones, around 92% found once; its top ten account for about 4.5%. Sequenced: PBMCs. Source of these receptors: a human donor in good health. Some clones in this sample may be carry-over from other donors' samples. Both conserved end residues are trimmed from each CDR3. The order of the fields is J gene, clone size, V gene, CDR3 protein. Clone size is not always given. Where it is, it says once, few, many or a class for expanded clones.

j_call: TRBJ2-5
clone_size: -
v_call: TRBV9
cdr3_aa: ASSVGPSPGGETQY

j_call: TRBJ1-4
clone_size: -
v_call: TRBV6-6
cdr3_aa: ASTDGGQGPGSKLF

j_call: TRBJ1-4
clone_size: -
v_call: TRBV6-5
cdr3_aa: ASSRNRGEKLF

j_call: TRBJ2-7
clone_size: -
v_call: TRBV15
cdr3_aa: ATSRAAGRSDEQY

j_call: TRBJ2-2
clone_size: once
v_call: TRBV11-2
cdr3_aa: ASSFDSGANTGELF

j_call: TRBJ2-2
clone_size: -
v_call: TRBV7-9
cdr3_aa: ASSFLEGGVGELF

j_call: TRBJ1-1
clone_size: -
v_call: TRBV5-4
cdr3_aa: ASSLFTGYTEAF

j_call: TRBJ2-1
clone_size: once
v_call: TRBV10-3
cdr3_aa: AISGLAGGSSYNEQF

j_call: TRBJ2-1
clone_size: -
v_call: TRBV7-9
cdr3_aa: ASSGGRDSYNEQF

j_call: TRBJ1-2
clone_size: -
v_call: TRBV4-1
cdr3_aa: ASSQSTGPGSYT

j_call: TRBJ2-7
clone_size: -
v_call: TRBV6-5
cdr3_aa: ASSIAAITYEQY

j_call: TRBJ1-4
clone_size: -
v_call: TRBV5-1
cdr3_aa: ASGTGGEKLF

j_call: TRBJ1-3
clone_size: -
v_call: TRBV10-3
cdr3_aa: ATSLAGNTIY

j_call: TRBJ2-3
clone_size: -
v_call: TRBV4-3
cdr3_aa: ASSMAGGRTDTQY

j_call: TRBJ1-1
clone_size: -
v_call: TRBV19
cdr3_aa: ASRKGPMNTEAF

j_call: TRBJ2-1
clone_size: -
v_call: TRBV14
cdr3_aa: ASSPLHNEQF

j_call: TRBJ1-5
clone_size: -
v_call: TRBV7-9
cdr3_aa: ASSLVSNAGSNQPQH

j_call: TRBJ2-1
clone_size: -
v_call: TRBV27
cdr3_aa: ASSFGGGSYNEQF

j_call: TRBJ2-2
clone_size: once
v_call: TRBV7-2
cdr3_aa: ASSLTSGVGELF

j_call: TRBJ2-3
clone_size: -
v_call: TRBV7-9
cdr3_aa: ASSSSGVTDTQY

j_call: TRBJ1-4
clone_size: -
v_call: TRBV6-5
cdr3_aa: ASSYSGAGGEKLF